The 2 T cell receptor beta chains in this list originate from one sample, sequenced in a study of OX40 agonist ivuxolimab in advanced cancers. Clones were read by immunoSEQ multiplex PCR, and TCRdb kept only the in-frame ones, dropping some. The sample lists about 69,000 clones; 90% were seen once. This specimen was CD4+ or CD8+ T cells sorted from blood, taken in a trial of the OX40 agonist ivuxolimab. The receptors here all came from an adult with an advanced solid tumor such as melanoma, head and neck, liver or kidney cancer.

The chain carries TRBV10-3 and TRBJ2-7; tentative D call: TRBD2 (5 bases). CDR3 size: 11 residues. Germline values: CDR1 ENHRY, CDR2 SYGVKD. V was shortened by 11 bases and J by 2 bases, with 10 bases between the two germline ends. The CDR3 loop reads CAPRRAYEQYF. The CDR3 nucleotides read TGTGCCCCCAGGCGGGCCTACGAGCAGTACTTC.

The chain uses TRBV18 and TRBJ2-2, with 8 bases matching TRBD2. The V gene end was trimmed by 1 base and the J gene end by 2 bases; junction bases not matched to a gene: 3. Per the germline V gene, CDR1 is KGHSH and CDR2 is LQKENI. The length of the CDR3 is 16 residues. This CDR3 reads CASSPRLARNTGELFF. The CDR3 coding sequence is TGTGCCAGCTCACCACGACTAGCGCGAAACACCGGGGAGCTGTTTTTT.